The 5 T cell receptor beta chains presented below share a single source sample, sequenced in a study of regulatory T cells in long-lasting Graves disease. Libraries of TCR beta came from iRepertoire HTBI primers plus Arm-PCR of CDR3 regions. TCRdb ran MiXCR on the multiplex PCR reads and lists one entry per CDR3 protein. The sample includes 510,000 or so distinct CDR3 sequences, 12% seen only once; the top ten take around 10%. The time point here: newly diagnosed GD, antithyroid drugs for less than 3 months. After RNA was extracted from PBMCs, the TCR library was made from it. These data were also reused for a study on T cells in Graves' hyperthyroidism and ophthalmopathy.

This sample comprised peripheral blood mononuclear cells (PBMCs), obtained at new diagnosis, from a patient treated with antithyroid drugs. These receptors were collected from a woman aged 25-40 years with Graves disease.

This clonotype was seen ten or more times. The V call is TRBV7-2, the J call TRBJ2-5, with D perhaps TRBD1 or TRBD2 (5 bases each). Germline V CDR1 and CDR2: SGHTA, FQGNSA. V lost 7 bases, J lost 1 base, and 16 bases lay in between. The CDR3 has 15 residues. The CDR3 region is CASTQSGTIQETQYF. The CDR3, as DNA: TGTGCCAGCACCCAGTCGGGGACCATCCAAGAGACCCAGTACTTC.

This clonotype has a count of ten or more. The chain carries TRBV27 and TRBJ1-2; TRBD1 might be the D (5 bases). The CDR3 sequence is 14 residues long. From germline, CDR1 is MNHEY and CDR2 SMNVEV (reference sequence). V gave up 6 bases and J gave up 4 bases, with 15 bases separating them. In DNA form, the CDR3 reads TGTGCCAGCAGCCCAGGGCCCGGGCCCTATGGCTACACCTTC. It yields the protein CASSPGPGPYGYTF.

The chain is built from TRBV5-1 and TRBJ2-3, with D perhaps matching TRBD1 (7 bases). CDR3 length: 15 residues. With 0 bases removed from V and 5 bases from J, the gap between germline ends came to 13 bases. Germline assignment: CDR1 SGHRS and CDR2 YFSETQ. Here the CDR3 reads CASSLGGTAGDTQYF. CDR3 DNA: TGCGCCAGCAGCTTGGGGGGGACAGCGGGAGATACGCAGTATTTT.

V usage is TRBV11-2 and J usage is TRBJ2-1, with 15 nucleotides matching TRBD2. The CDR3 totals 18 residues. Germline V gives CDR1 SGHAT, CDR2 FQNNGV. The V and J ends lost 5 bases and 4 bases, in that order; junction bases with no gene match: 9. CDR3 sequence: CASSGRTSGRALYNEQFF. The CDR3, as DNA: TGTGCCAGCAGCGGGAGGACTAGCGGGAGGGCCCTATACAATGAGCAGTTCTTC.

This clonotype was counted at least ten times. The rearrangement joins TRBV30 to TRBJ2-3, with 7 bases that match TRBD2. This CDR3 is 14 amino acids long. The ends lost 4 bases at V and 0 bases at J; junction bases unmatched: 4. Germline values: CDR1 GTSNPN, CDR2 SVGIG (reference sequence). CDR3 sequence: CAWTPSGSTDTQYF. The CDR3 bases are TGTGCCTGGACACCTAGCGGTAGCACAGATACGCAGTATTTT.